Listed here are 11 T cell receptor beta chains from one sample, sequenced in a study of blood T cell repertoires in COVID-19. Sequencing was performed with immunoSEQ multiplex PCR; in TCRdb, only in-frame clones are kept and a portion is missing. Of 250,000 to 300,000 clones detected, about 91% appear once; the ten largest clones hold 1.2%. The source material was PBMCs or T cells enriched from blood (not recorded which). The receptors derive from a human donor in a cohort exposed to, infected with or recovered from COVID-19 (not recorded which). The donor label of this sample is uncertain.

The V and J genes are TRBV19 and TRBJ1-1; 7 bases fit TRBD1. Germline V gives CDR1 LNHDA, CDR2 SQIVND (reference sequence). V shed 7 bases and J 2 bases; nucleotides not matched to a gene: 4. The CDR3 is 13 amino acids. CDR3 protein: CASTDRVNTEAFF. The CDR3 coding sequence is TGTGCCAGTACCGACAGGGTAAACACTGAAGCTTTCTTT.

The rearrangement links TRBV23-1 to TRBJ1-5; TRBD1 agrees at 8 bases. TRBV23-1 carries the ORF label, with uncertain function. Trimming cost V 7 bases and J 0 bases; bases outside gene matches: 8. The CDR3 covers 16 residues. The CDR3 protein is CASNAGQDFSNQPQHF. CDR3 in DNA: TGCGCCAGCAATGCGGGACAGGATTTTAGCAATCAGCCCCAGCATTTT.

The chain has TRBV6-4 and TRBJ1-6; a weak D match, TRBD1 (5 bases). This CDR3 has 12 residues. V was trimmed by 2 bases and J by 14 bases, leaving 10 bases between them. Germline V gene sequence: CDR1 MRHNA, CDR2 SNTAGT. CDR3 in amino acids: CASSDPTGALHF. CDR3 in DNA: TGTGCCAGCAGTGACCCTACAGGTGCCCTCCACTTT.

The genes are TRBV6-2 or TRBV6-3 and TRBJ1-5; possibly TRBD1 for D (5 bases). The CDR3 length is 14 residues. V was trimmed by 2 bases and J by 7 bases, leaving 12 bases between them. Germline V CDR1 and CDR2: MNHEY, SVGEGT. The CDR3 spells CASSYPDRFQPQHF. The CDR3 DNA sequence: TGTGCCAGCAGTTACCCTGACAGATTCCAGCCCCAGCATTTT.

The rearrangement links TRBV7-2 to TRBJ1-1; D possibly corresponds to TRBD1 (5 bases). The germline V and J ends were trimmed by 5 bases and 7 bases, with 14 bases remaining between them. Germline-derived CDR1 and CDR2 are SGHTA and FQGNSA. This CDR3 comprises 13 residues. In DNA form, the CDR3 reads TGTGCCAGCAGCCTCTACAGGACCAATGAAGCTTTCTTT. It codes for CASSLYRTNEAFF.

A single count supports this clone. The chain is built from TRBV9 and TRBJ2-1; 12 bases align to TRBD2. This CDR3 contains 15 residues. With V trimmed by 3 bases and J by 6 bases, 4 bases remained unmatched. Germline V gene data show CDR1 as SGDLS and CDR2 as YYNGEE. The CDR3 region is CASSGLAGAANEQFF. CDR3 DNA sequence: TGTGCCAGCAGCGGACTAGCGGGGGCCGCCAATGAGCAGTTCTTC. The full variable domain, its missing parts supplied by reference TRBV9 and TRBJ2-1, is DSGVTQTPKHLITATGQRVTLRCSPRSGDLSVYWYQQSLDQGLQFLIQYYNGEERAKGNILERFSAQQFPDLHSELNLSSLELGDSALYFCASSGLAGAANEQFFGPGTRLTVL.

This chain joins TRBV19 and TRBJ2-7, with 7 bases fitting TRBD1. The CDR3 is 14 residues long. Germline assignment: CDR1 LNHDA and CDR2 SQIVND (reference sequence). Trimming at V came to 3 bases and at J to 2 bases, leaving 4 bases not matched to a gene. DNA of the CDR3: TGTGCCAGTAGTATTTGGGGACAGACCTACGAGCAGTACTTC. It translates to CASSIWGQTYEQYF.

The genes are TRBV5-5 and TRBJ1-1; TRBD1 might be the D (6 bases). This CDR3 region has 14 residues. Trimming pared 2 bases from V and 6 bases from J, leaving 14 bases between. Germline V gene sequence: CDR1 SGHKS, CDR2 YYEKEE (reference sequence). The DNA for the CDR3 is TGTGCCAGCAGCTTACAGGGAACTCACGCTGAAGCTTTCTTT. Encoded protein: CASSLQGTHAEAFF.

V usage is TRBV5-1 and J usage is TRBJ2-7; perhaps TRBD1 as D (5 bases). The V gene lost 4 bases and the J gene lost 2 bases, with 13 bases spanning the gap. Germline V gene data show CDR1 as SGHRS and CDR2 as YFSETQ. The CDR3 has 14 amino acids. CDR3 coding DNA: TGCGCCAGCAGCCCCGGTGCAGGGCCCTACGAGCAGTACTTC. Protein sequence: CASSPGAGPYEQYF. Based on the CDR3 plus reference TRBV5-1 and TRBJ2-7, the full variable domain is KAGVTQTPRYLIKTRGQQVTLSCSPISGHRSVSWYQQTPGQGLQFLFEYFSETQRNKGNFPGRFSGRQFSNSRSEMNVSTLELGDSALYLCASSPGAGPYEQYFGPGTRLTVT.

V is TRBV30 and J is TRBJ1-6, with a tentative D call TRBD1 (5 bases). V lost 8 bases to trimming and J lost 6 bases, with 14 bases between them. The germline V gene has CDR1 GTSNPN and CDR2 SVGIG (reference sequence). The CDR3 spans 13 residues. DNA for the CDR3: TGTGCCGCGGGGCGGGAAGGTAATTCACCCCTCCACTTT. It is translated as CAAGREGNSPLHF.

This clone was detected a few times. The V gene is TRBV15, the J gene TRBJ2-7; no clear D gene. V lost 0 bases and J lost 1, with 10 bases in between. Per the germline V gene, CDR1 is LNHNV and CDR2 is YYDKDF (reference sequence). The CDR3 loop spans 15 amino acids. The CDR3 reads CATSRDGEASYEQYF. For the CDR3, the DNA is TGTGCCACCAGCAGAGATGGAGAGGCTTCCTACGAGCAGTACTTC.